The rows below give T cell receptor beta chains drawn from one sample of a study of shared clonotypes between healthy human individuals. The repertoire was sequenced with immunoSEQ multiplex PCR; TCRdb's copy has only in-frame clones and lacks some. The data contain about half a million clones, around 80% of them singletons. Sample: PBMCs. Receptors originate from a woman aged 40 to 50 in good health. Some clones in this sample may be carry-over from other donors' samples. The CDR3 runs from the conserved cysteine through the conserved F or W. A D gene is named only where the DNA matches it firmly. Some rows mark clone size as missing; the rest say once, few, many or name a class of expanded clone.

TRBJ1-5 | NA | TRBV6-6 | NA | TGTGCCAGCAGTTACTCGGGAGGGTATCAGCCCCAGCATTTT | CASSYSGGYQPQHF
TRBJ2-1 | NA | TRBV7-2 | TRBD2 | TGTGCCAGCAGACCCCCTAGCGGGAGGGTGGGGTACAATGAGCAGTTCTTC | CASRPPSGRVGYNEQFF
TRBJ1-2 | NA | TRBV18 | TRBD1 | TGTGCCAGCTCACCACCATCTGACAGGGGGCTTTATGGCTACACCTTC | CASSPPSDRGLYGYTF
TRBJ2-3 | NA | TRBV7-7 | NA | TGTGCTAGCAGCCACGGCCACACAGATACGCAGTATTTT | CASSHGHTDTQYF
TRBJ2-2 | NA | TRBV6-4 | TRBD2 | TGTGCCAGCAGTGAATATTCGGCGGGAGTCTCCGGGGAGCTGTTTTTT | CASSEYSAGVSGELFF
TRBJ2-1 | few | TRBV9 | TRBD2 | TGTGCCAGCAGTGGGGCGGGGGCCTACAATGAGCAGTTCTTC | CASSGAGAYNEQFF
TRBJ2-7 | NA | TRBV5-1 | TRBD2 | TGCGCCAGCAGCTTGGACGGGGGGGCCGCCTACGAGCAGTACTTC | CASSLDGGAAYEQYF
TRBJ2-5 | NA | TRBV7-7 | TRBD1 | TGTGCCAGCAGCCAGGACAGGTCGCAAGAGACCCAGTACTTC | CASSQDRSQETQYF
TRBJ1-2 | NA | TRBV19 | TRBD1 | TGTGCCAGTAAAGGACAGGCGACTAACTATGGCTACACCTTC | CASKGQATNYGYTF
TRBJ2-7 | NA | TRBV28 | NA | TGTGCCAGCACATCAGGGTTGCCGGGCTACGAGCAGTACTTC | CASTSGLPGYEQYF
TRBJ2-7 | NA | TRBV6-5 | TRBD1 | TGTGCCAGCAGTGCGTGGACAGGGACGCACGAGCAGTACTTC | CASSAWTGTHEQYF
TRBJ1-4 | few | TRBV6-1 | NA | TGTGCCAGCAGTGTCGGGACGGAGAATGAAAAACTGTTTTTT | CASSVGTENEKLFF
TRBJ2-7 | NA | TRBV5-4 | NA | TGTGCCAGCAGCTTGGCCAGATACGAGCAGTACTTC | CASSLARYEQYF
TRBJ2-7 | NA | TRBV4-2 | NA | TGTGCCAGCAGCCAAGAAGGAGGAGTAGCGGACCTGACCTACGAGCAGTACTTC | CASSQEGGVADLTYEQYF
TRBJ2-7 | NA | TRBV5-1 | NA | TGCGCCAGCAGCTTACCGGACACTCCCTACGAGCAGTACTTC | CASSLPDTPYEQYF
TRBJ1-1 | NA | TRBV7-9 | TRBD1 | TGTGCCAGCAGCCCTGCTTCCAGGGGGATCACTGAAGCTTTCTTT | CASSPASRGITEAFF
TRBJ1-4 | NA | TRBV5-4 | NA | TGTGCCAGCAGCCCGGGGCGCTCAACTAATGAAAAACTGTTTTTT | CASSPGRSTNEKLFF